This TCR beta chain was recovered during a study of beta chain features in type 1 diabetes. Study-level information: On cell yields, gender and age, patients and healthy donors were similar.

Study-wide points: Equally in patients and controls, PCR might preferentially amplify shorter templates. High TCR expression in some cells could lead to their over-representation in cDNA sequencing. For type 1 diabetes patients, VDJ junctions showed fewer insertions and more deletions.

This clone was recorded a few times. Its specificity is unknown. The whole isolated RNA underwent reverse transcription, so sequencing captured expressed TCRB transcripts. Method: immunoSEQ multiplex PCR; TCRdb's copy keeps in-frame clones and lacks some. The profile covers hundreds of thousands of clones, with approximately 8% appearing a single time and around 0.44% taken by the ten largest. Germline V gene data show CDR1 as SGHTA and CDR2 as FQGNSA. V was pared by 5 bases and J by 7 bases, with 11 bases between. The CDR3 extends over 12 amino acids. The sequencing sample was made of central memory CD4+ T cells from blood. The chain is built from TRBV7-2 and TRBJ2-5, with unresolved D. The source of this sequence is a woman under 30 in good health. The CDR3 sequence is CASSPSYGTQYF. The CDR3 coding sequence is TGTGCCAGCAGCCCCAGTTATGGGACCCAGTACTTC.